This T cell receptor (beta chain) was sequenced in a study of shared clonotypes between healthy human individuals (dated by TCRdb to 2018 to 2021). A note on the overall study: The cohort included three men and a couple of women between 18 and 49 years of age. Leukapheresis yielded between about 0.94 and 8.9 billion PBMCs per donor. Blood TCR repertoires of about 5 healthy adults were deeply sequenced to estimate repertoire size and the extent of clonotype sharing between individuals. To increase sequencing depth and limit assay-specific biases, different laboratories used diverse techniques to prepare libraries and sequence TCR repertoires. For each donor, CD4 naive and CD4 memory were each run on three plates, CD8 naive on two plates, and CD8 memory on one plate.

Donors were healthy HIV-negative adults with no recently reported acute infections or vaccinations. Only Caucasian adults living in Nashville, Tennessee, USA were represented among the donors. CD4+ T cells were enriched through magnetic negative selection, after which naive cells were positively selected on CD45RA and the remaining negative fraction served as the memory subset. After blood collection by leukapheresis, PBMCs were isolated using Ficoll-Histopaque density gradient centrifugation and then cryopreserved in the vapor phase of liquid nitrogen. Purity and quantity of every magnetically sorted T cell population were checked by analytical flow cytometry. Genomic DNA was isolated from every sorted fraction and measured by UV absorbance on a Nanodrop 2000c. TCR CDR3 regions were amplified from genomic DNA by multiplex PCR using the deep immunoSEQ assay. Extracted genomic DNA from each cell subset was distributed evenly across all wells of several immunoSEQ 96-well plates, and each plate was treated as a replicate. Each replicate PCR for sorted subsets received around 200 ng genomic DNA, equal to about 29,000 T cell genomes. The purified libraries were quantified using a Qubit 3.0 fluorometer, sized with a Bioanalyzer 2100, and then quantified again using the KAPA Library Quantification kit. Each immunoSEQ 96-well plate was sequenced on its own single-read 150-cycle Illumina NextSeq 550 flow cell. Processing in the source paper ran as follows. Because only junctional sequences without quality scores were contained in the immunoSEQ output, filtering matching that applied to full-length reads could not be performed. To assign V/J genes and CDR3, sequences were annotated against IMGT germline references using PyIR, a Python wrapper for IgBLAST v1.9. Reads with weak V/J assignments (E-value above 1e-6), missing CDR3, stop codons, out-of-frame junctions, or ambiguous translated residues were removed. V3J clonotypes were defined as sequences sharing an identical inferred V gene, J gene, and CDR3 amino acid sequence. To compute the percentage overlap between repertoires, the number of shared unique clonotypes was divided by the size of the smaller repertoire. Three approaches were used to assess repertoire richness: RTK rarefaction, the Chao1 estimator, and Recon v2.1 estimates of unobserved clonotypes. Generation probabilities for all TCRbeta clonotypes obtained by the gDNA method from several donors were computed using OLGA. TCRdb carries this immuneACCESS record with in-frame sequences only. Its versions omit some clonotypes, under half of them owing to an unresolved V gene in the studies checked, with the rest unexplained. D and trimming come from the DNA, and the V and J calls and clone size come from that table. The sample table lists 2 million or so clones, approximately 95% of them with a count of one. The biggest ten clones account for roughly 0.13% of the sample.

Points on this clone: Its antigen specificity is not known. Base qualities are not recorded, but no much larger clone differs from it by a single base.

Between the V and J ends, shortened by 7 bases and 0 bases respectively, the junction contains 11 bases. The germline V gene provides CDR1 SGHRS and CDR2 YFSETQ. From the cysteine up to the phenylalanine, the CDR3 has a length of 13 residues. CDR3 DNA only is kept here, 39 bases in frame from base 1. Here is what the overall study found, with its caveats: Naive subsets generally had larger estimated clonotype richness than memory subsets. Based on pairwise subsampling, the degree of clonotype sharing among donors was expected to be affected by sequencing depth. Sampling was limited to blood, and TCR repertoires in tissue likely differ from TCR repertoires in blood. Around 5% of naive CD4, roughly 3.5% of naive CD8, about 2.5% of memory CD4, and approximately 0.39% of memory CD8 clonotypes were shared across several donors. The small number of donors limited the genetic and exposure-history diversity represented. Rarefaction of sorted-subset datasets indicated incomplete sequencing despite the large sequencing depth. Higher generation probabilities were observed for clonotypes shared by all four sorted-subset donors than for non-shared clonotypes.

Sequenced material: naive CD4+ T cells sorted from blood. Reading the label with the study, this specimen's cell subset or site is: CD45RA+ positively selected. The sequence is built from TRBV5-1 and TRBJ2-7; the D gene is possibly TRBD1, with 5 bases matching. The source of this sequence is a man younger than 35 in good health. The nucleotide sequence reads as follows: TGCGCCAGCGTTGGGGCGAACTCCTACGAGCAGTACTTC. This codes for CASVGANSYEQYF.